A single sample gave rise to the 11 T cell receptor beta chains below, sequenced in a study of cytomegalovirus exposure and HLA in healthy donors. The PCR made use of 60 Vbeta and 13 Jbeta primers. Clones were read by immunoSEQ multiplex PCR, and TCRdb kept only the in-frame ones, dropping some. Found here are approximately 170,000 clones, 75% of them singletons; the top ten hold over 4.5%. Sequencing was performed on PBMCs. The receptors derive from a male donor in good health and CMV-seronegative.

The gene calls are TRBV5-1 and TRBJ2-5; D remains ambiguous. CDR3 length: 11 amino acids. Per the germline V gene, CDR1 is SGHRS and CDR2 is YFSETQ. V was cut by 6 bases and J by 2 bases, with 5 bases left in between. The CDR3 nucleotides read TGCGCCAGCACCCCACAAGAGACCCAGTACTTC. It yields the protein CASTPQETQYF.

V is TRBV20-1 and J is TRBJ2-5, with a weak D call TRBD1 (5 bases). The end of the DNA is better explained by TRBJ2-7, so the J call may be wrong. The CDR3 sequence is 11 residues long. CDR1 and CDR2 from the germline V gene are DFQATT and SNEGSKA (reference sequence). For the CDR3, the DNA is TGCAGTGCAATCGGACACTACGAGCAGTACTTC. It translates to CSAIGHYEQYF.

The V call is TRBV19, the J call TRBJ2-3; 7 nucleotides match TRBD2. CDR1 and CDR2 from the germline V gene are LNHDA and SQIVND (reference sequence). This CDR3 is 15 amino acids long. Trimming at V came to 6 bases and at J to 4 bases, leaving 10 bases not matched to a gene. The CDR3 reads CASRTIEAGADTQYF. DNA of the CDR3: TGTGCCAGTAGGACCATAGAGGCGGGGGCAGATACGCAGTATTTT.

The V call is TRBV2, the J call TRBJ1-1, with D uncertain. The germline CDR1 and CDR2 sequences are SNHLY and FYNNEI. Trimming pared 7 bases from V and 2 bases from J, leaving 14 bases between. The CDR3 spans 14 residues. This CDR3 reads CASNPLSTNTEAFF. The CDR3 DNA sequence: TGTGCCAGCAATCCCTTATCCACAAACACTGAAGCTTTCTTT.

The gene calls are TRBV5-4 and TRBJ2-7; the D is unclear. Per the germline V gene, CDR1 is SGHNT and CDR2 is YYREEE (reference sequence). The V end lost 0 bases, the J end lost 7 bases, and 8 bases lay between the germline ends. The CDR3 is 12 amino acids. The CDR3 DNA sequence: TGTGCCAGCAGCTTGGGAGCACGGGAGCAGTACTTC. Residues: CASSLGAREQYF. The full variable domain, in which reference TRBV5-4 and TRBJ2-7 provide the parts outside the CDR3, is ETGVTQSPTHLIKTRGQQVTLRCSSQSGHNTVSWYQQALGQGPQFIFQYYREEENGRGNFPPRFSGLQFPNYSSELNVNALELDDSALYLCASSLGAREQYFGPGTRLTVT.

The gene calls are TRBV6-1 and TRBJ2-5, with a possible D match to TRBD1 (5 bases). This CDR3 spans 13 amino acids. Germline CDR1 is MNHNS and CDR2 is SASEGT. V was pared by 3 bases and J by 4 bases, with 9 bases between. The CDR3 is CASSEVGAETQYF. CDR3 nucleotides: TGTGCCAGCAGTGAGGTAGGGGCAGAGACCCAGTACTTC.

DNA for the CDR3: TGTGCCAGCAGCTTACAGGAACAGCCCCAGCATTTT. As protein: CASSLQEQPQHF. This sequence joins TRBV5-8 and TRBJ1-5; D possibly corresponds to TRBD1 (5 bases). Trimming removed 2 bases from V and 7 bases from J, with 7 bases in between. The CDR3 is 12 residues long. Germline CDR1 reads SGHTS; CDR2 reads YDEGEE.

The V call is TRBV7-6, the J call TRBJ2-5, with D unclear. CDR1 and CDR2 (germline): SGHVS, FNYEAQ. This CDR3 has 12 residues. Trimming pared 4 bases from V and 5 bases from J, leaving 8 bases between. CDR3 loop: CASSYSSETQYF. The CDR3 DNA reads TGTGCCAGCAGCTACTCATCTGAGACCCAGTACTTC.

The chain has TRBV7-2 and TRBJ1-4; 7 bases are a match to TRBD1. V shed 5 bases, J shed 10 bases, and the junction held 7 bases outside the gene matches. Germline V lookup: CDR1 SGHTA, CDR2 FQGNSA. The CDR3 is 13 residues long. The CDR3 spells CASSLRQGGKLFF. The DNA of the CDR3 is TGTGCCAGCAGCCTCCGCCAGGGGGGAAAACTGTTTTTT.

This clone has a single count. This rearrangement joins TRBV5-1 to TRBJ2-1; 7 bases fit TRBD1. The CDR3 is made up of 13 amino acids. Looked up from germline, CDR1 is SGHRS and CDR2 is YFSETQ. V gave up 4 bases and J gave up 5 bases; unmatched junction bases: 3. CDR3 nucleotide sequence: TGCGCCAGCAGCGTGGGACAGAACAATGAGCAGTTCTTC. Translated, it gives CASSVGQNNEQFF.

The table lists this clone with a few counts. CDR3 nucleotide sequence: TGCGCCAGCAGCTCCCCAAGGTTCAGGAGGGGGAACACCGGGGAGCTGTTTTTT. Translating gives CASSSPRFRRGNTGELFF. The chain is built from TRBV5-1 and TRBJ2-2, with D perhaps matching TRBD2 (6 bases). The CDR3 is 18 residues long. Trimming cost V 3 bases and J 1 base, with 19 bases left between them. CDR1 and CDR2 from the germline V gene are SGHRS and YFSETQ.